A single sample is the source of the 31 T cell receptor beta chains below, sequenced in a study of blood T cell repertoires in COVID-19. Assay used: immunoSEQ multiplex PCR; TCRdb lists only in-frame clones, some missing. The table has fewer than 150,000 clones, under 85% seen once; the top ten hold under 20%. The sequencing sample was made of PBMCs or T cells enriched from blood (not recorded which). Every receptor here comes from a man aged 25-40 years who had recovered from COVID-19.

CDR3 amino acids: CASSHRQGEGEAFF. CDR3 bases: TGCGCCAGCAGCCACCGACAGGGGGAAGGTGAAGCTTTCTTT. The V call is TRBV23-1, the J call TRBJ1-1, with 9 bases aligning to TRBD1. TRBV23-1 is designated an ORF whose function remains uncertain. V lost 6 bases and J lost 7; bases outside the gene matches: 9. This CDR3 region has 14 residues.

The rearrangement joins TRBV24-1 to TRBJ2-2; 8 bases map to TRBD1. The CDR3 contains 15 residues. Germline assignment: CDR1 KGHDR and CDR2 SFDVKD. J was trimmed by 6 bases and V by 3 bases; bases with no gene match: 5. Here the CDR3 DNA reads TGTGCCACCAGTGATGGACAGGGAGAAGCCGGGGAGCTGTTTTTT. Amino acids: CATSDGQGEAGELFF.

V usage is TRBV5-1 and J usage is TRBJ1-1, with a possible D match to TRBD1 (5 bases). Germline V gene sequence: CDR1 SGHRS, CDR2 YFSETQ. V lost 0 bases, J lost 3 bases, and 9 bases lay in between. The CDR3 is made up of 14 amino acids. In nucleotides, the CDR3 is TGCGCCAGCAGCTTGGCCACGACAGACACTGAAGCTTTCTTT. Residues: CASSLATTDTEAFF.

The J gene is TRBJ2-2, the V gene TRBV9, with 11 bases identical to TRBD2. The CDR3 is made up of 19 amino acids. Germline assignment: CDR1 SGDLS and CDR2 YYNGEE. V gave up 0 bases and J gave up 3 bases; unmatched junction bases: 10. The CDR3 protein is CASSVGLAGSLGDTGELFF. The CDR3 DNA is TGTGCCAGCAGCGTAGGACTAGCGGGGAGCCTGGGGGACACCGGGGAGCTGTTTTTT.

This clone was found once. The rearrangement links TRBV7-9 to TRBJ2-5; TRBD1 might be the D (5 bases). CDR1 SEHNR and CDR2 FQNEAQ come from the germline V gene (reference sequence). Trimming took 5 bases from V and 5 from J, leaving 21 bases between them. This CDR3 has 16 amino acids. CDR3 bases: TGTGCCAGCAGCCCCCCCCAGGCAGGGTTTATGGAGACCCAGTACTTC. Its protein is CASSPPQAGFMETQYF. Complete variable domain (other parts from reference TRBV7-9 and TRBJ2-5): DTGVSQNPRHKITKRGQNVTFRCDPISEHNRLYWYRQTLGQGPEFLTYFQNEAQLEKSRLLSDRFSAERPKGSFSTLEIQRTEQGDSAMYLCASSPPQAGFMETQYFGPGTRLLVL.

The gene calls are TRBV18 and TRBJ1-2, with a tentative D call TRBD1 (6 bases). CDR3 length: 14 residues. The V gene lost 3 bases and the J gene lost 3 bases, with 11 bases spanning the gap. Germline V lookup: CDR1 KGHSH, CDR2 LQKENI. CDR3 bases: TGTGCCAGCTCACCGGGAGGGGGAGACTATGGCTACACCTTC. Amino acids: CASSPGGGDYGYTF.

The V and J genes are TRBV4-1 and TRBJ2-3; 13 bases agree with TRBD2. The length of the CDR3 is 21 residues. The germline V gene has CDR1 MGHRA and CDR2 YSYEKL. V shed 1 base, J shed 6 bases, and the junction held 19 bases outside the gene matches. The CDR3 protein is CASSQVNRGRGLAGKGDTQYF. The CDR3 nucleotides read TGCGCCAGCAGCCAAGTTAATCGGGGCAGGGGACTAGCGGGGAAAGGGGATACGCAGTATTTT.

The CDR3 nucleotides read TGTGCCAGCAGTTCCACCGGGACAAGGGGCTACACCTTC. Its translation: CASSSTGTRGYTF. V usage is TRBV6-5 and J usage is TRBJ1-2, with D maybe TRBD1 (6 bases). There are 13 residues in the CDR3. Between the trimmed V and J ends, which lost 4 bases and 8 bases, there was a span of 14 bases. The V gene's germline CDR1 is MNHEY and CDR2 SVGAGI.

J is TRBJ1-1 and V is TRBV2; perhaps TRBD1 as D (6 bases). CDR1 is SNHLY and CDR2 is FYNNEI in the germline V gene. V was trimmed by 6 bases and J by 3 bases, leaving 11 bases between them. The CDR3 is 13 amino acids. The CDR3 nucleotides are TGTGCCAGCAGCGTATACAGGGACACTGAAGCTTTCTTT. Protein: CASSVYRDTEAFF.

The chain recombines TRBV19 with TRBJ1-1; no reliable D call. The CDR3 is made up of 13 amino acids. The germline V gene encodes CDR1 LNHDA and CDR2 SQIVND (reference sequence). V gave up 7 bases and J gave up 0 bases, with 9 bases separating them. CDR3 nucleotide sequence: TGTGCCAGTACCCTTGCGCTGAACACTGAAGCTTTCTTT. This sequence encodes CASTLALNTEAFF.

The rearrangement joins TRBV18 to TRBJ2-1; no clear D. V gave up 2 bases and J gave up 9 bases, with 8 bases separating them. Germline loops: CDR1 KGHSH, CDR2 LQKENI. The CDR3 consists of 12 residues. The CDR3 protein is CASSPEYGEQFF. CDR3 nucleotides: TGTGCCAGCTCACCAGAGTATGGTGAGCAGTTCTTC.

V gene TRBV12-3 or TRBV12-4 combines with J gene TRBJ2-7; D may be TRBD1 (6 bases). The CDR3 totals 13 residues. V lost 5 bases and J lost 4, with 12 bases in between. As DNA, the CDR3 is TGTGCCAGCAGTCTTACAGGGAGATACGAGCAGTACTTC. Translated, it gives CASSLTGRYEQYF.

V and J are TRBV6-5 and TRBJ1-1; D remains unclear. The CDR3 is 13 residues long. Germline V CDR1 and CDR2: MNHEY, SVGAGI. The ends were cut back, 6 bases at V and 3 bases at J, with 11 bases in the middle. CDR3: CASSARGYTEAFF. CDR3 nucleotide sequence: TGTGCCAGCAGCGCACGAGGGTACACTGAAGCTTTCTTT.

The CDR3 reads CASSHDLGGLAGGPGNEQFF. The CDR3 nucleotides are TGCGCCAGCAGCCATGACCTCGGGGGACTAGCGGGAGGGCCGGGCAATGAGCAGTTCTTC. V is TRBV4-1 and J is TRBJ2-1; 16 bases are a match to TRBD2. CDR1 is MGHRA and CDR2 is YSYEKL in the germline V gene. The CDR3 contains 20 residues. Trimming removed 3 bases from V and 6 bases from J; junction bases left unmatched: 14.

The chain couples TRBV11-3 to TRBJ1-1; perhaps TRBD1 as D (5 bases). The germline V and J ends were trimmed by 4 bases and 1 base, with 7 bases remaining between them. The CDR3 sequence is 13 residues long. CDR1 and CDR2 (germline): SGHNT, YENEEA. For the CDR3, the DNA is TGTGCCAGCAGCTCCGGGGGGAACACTGAAGCTTTCTTT. Its translation: CASSSGGNTEAFF. The variable domain in full, with the rest retrieved from reference TRBV11-3 and TRBJ1-1, is EAGVVQSPRYKIIEKKQPVAFWCNPISGHNTLYWYLQNLGQGPELLIRYENEEAVDDSQLPKDRFSAERLKGVDSTLKIQPAELGDSAVYLCASSSGGNTEAFFGQGTRLTVV.

This rearrangement joins TRBV10-1 to TRBJ2-1, with 7 bases lining up with TRBD2. V lost 6 bases and J lost 0; bases outside the gene matches: 5. Germline V gene sequence: CDR1 WNHNN, CDR2 SYGVQD (reference sequence). The CDR3 has 15 residues. The CDR3 region is CASREPSGSYNEQFF. The CDR3 DNA follows: TGCGCCAGCAGGGAACCTAGCGGCTCCTACAATGAGCAGTTCTTC.

The rearrangement joins TRBV7-3 to TRBJ2-7; TRBD2 agrees at 9 bases. The V gene's germline CDR1 is SGHTA and CDR2 FQGTGA. Trimming took 4 bases from V and 6 from J; bases not matched to a gene: 7. CDR3 length: 14 residues. The chain's CDR3 is CASSSVAGVGEQYF. In DNA, the CDR3 is TGTGCCAGCAGCTCTGTAGCGGGAGTTGGCGAGCAGTACTTC.

V is TRBV29-1 and J is TRBJ1-2; possible D gene TRBD1, 6 bases. The V end lost 0 bases, the J end lost 2 bases, and 7 bases lay between the germline ends. The CDR3 totals 13 residues. Per germline, CDR1 SQVTM and CDR2 ANQGSEA. The chain's CDR3 is CSVEETGNYGYTF. DNA for the CDR3: TGCAGCGTTGAAGAAACAGGGAACTATGGCTACACCTTC.

This clone is classed as medium-sized. J is TRBJ2-7 and V is TRBV7-9, with 9 bases aligning to TRBD2. The CDR3 has 16 residues. J lost 2 bases, V lost 1 base, and 6 bases had no gene match. The germline gives CDR1 SEHNR, CDR2 FQNEAQ (reference sequence). The CDR3 loop reads CASSLEASGTPYEQYF. In DNA, the CDR3 is TGTGCCAGCAGCTTAGAGGCTAGCGGGACCCCCTACGAGCAGTACTTC.

The V gene is TRBV12-5, the J gene TRBJ2-7, with a weak D call TRBD1 (6 bases). V was pared by 6 bases and J by 3 bases, with 12 bases between. The CDR3 is 13 residues long. CDR1 and CDR2 (germline): LGHNT, FRNRAP. In DNA, the CDR3 is TGTGCTAGTGGGCCGGAACAGGGCTACGAGCAGTACGTC. It encodes CASGPEQGYEQYV.

The chain employs TRBV6-5 and TRBJ1-6; D not resolved. Trimming removed 6 bases at V and 7 bases at J, with 16 bases between. CDR3 length: 15 residues. Germline V gives CDR1 MNHEY, CDR2 SVGAGI. In DNA form, the CDR3 reads TGTGCCAGCAGAAGAAGCCAGGCTGGGAATTCACCCCTCCACTTT. Its protein product is CASRRSQAGNSPLHF.

This sequence joins TRBV4-1 and TRBJ2-1; no reliable D call. The CDR3 has 17 residues. V shed 0 bases and J shed 9 bases, with 21 bases lying between them. Germline V CDR1 and CDR2: MGHRA, YSYEKL. In nucleotides, the CDR3 is TGCGCCAGCAGCCAAGAACCGACTCGGTCCCACCTCGGTGAGCAGTTCTTC. This translates into CASSQEPTRSHLGEQFF.

In this sample, this clone turned up once. The chain couples TRBV3-1 (or the pseudogene TRBV3-2) to TRBJ2-2; 7 nucleotides line up with TRBD2. The CDR3 totals 16 residues. The germline CDR1 and CDR2 sequences are LGHDT and YNNKEL (reference sequence). V was clipped by 1 base and J by 7 bases; unmatched bases: 9. CDR3 region: CASSQGWTGGVGELFF. DNA for the CDR3: TGTGCCAGCAGCCAAGGTTGGACGGGAGGCGTCGGGGAGCTGTTTTTT.

This chain joins TRBV7-9 and TRBJ2-1; TRBD2 agrees at 9 bases. The ends lost 1 base at V and 5 bases at J; junction bases unmatched: 0. CDR1 is SEHNR and CDR2 is FQNEAQ in the germline V gene (reference sequence). This CDR3 comprises 14 residues. CDR3 nucleotides: TGTGCCAGCAGCTTAGGACTAGCGGACAATGAGCAGTTCTTC. Protein product: CASSLGLADNEQFF.

V gene TRBV30 combines with J gene TRBJ2-7; 8 bases line up with TRBD1. V was clipped by 3 bases and J by 4 bases; unmatched bases: 8. CDR1 and CDR2 from the germline V gene are GTSNPN and SVGIG (reference sequence). The CDR3 is 14 residues long. The CDR3 nucleotides read TGTGCCTGGAGCGCCAGGACAGGGAAGTACGAGCAGTACTTC. Its protein is CAWSARTGKYEQYF.

The gene calls are TRBV7-9 and TRBJ2-5, with 8 positions matching TRBD2. The CDR3 has 15 residues. CDR1 and CDR2 from the germline V gene are SEHNR and FQNEAQ (reference sequence). Germline trimming cut 5 bases from V and 4 bases from J; bases unmatched to any gene: 9. CDR3 DNA sequence: TGTGCCAGCAGCCCCGGGGGGGAACCTAGAGAGACCCAGTACTTC. This codes for CASSPGGEPRETQYF.

The V call is TRBV4-1, the J call TRBJ2-2; 14 bases fit TRBD2. The junction had 19 bases not matched to a gene; V was cut back by 4 bases and J by 6 bases. The V gene's germline CDR1 is MGHRA and CDR2 YSYEKL. The CDR3 is 21 residues long. The CDR3 reads CASSRQESSGTSGRRAGELFF. In DNA form, the CDR3 reads TGCGCCAGCAGCCGGCAGGAGTCCTCCGGGACTAGCGGGAGAAGGGCCGGGGAGCTGTTTTTT.

This sequence joins TRBV11-2 and TRBJ1-3; no definite D call. The germline V gene has CDR1 SGHAT and CDR2 FQNNGV. With 5 bases removed from V and 5 bases from J, the gap between germline ends came to 13 bases. The CDR3 totals 14 residues. In DNA, the CDR3 is TGTGCCAGCAGCATCCCCATGGCTCGAAACACCATATATTTT. Amino acids: CASSIPMARNTIYF.

The rearrangement uses TRBV19 and TRBJ1-2; weak D call: TRBD1 (6 bases). V dropped 5 bases and J dropped 0 bases, with 16 bases sitting between them. Germline V gene sequence: CDR1 LNHDA, CDR2 SQIVND (reference sequence). The CDR3 is 16 amino acids. CDR3 region: CASSARGFGPNYGYTF. CDR3 coding DNA: TGTGCCAGTAGTGCAAGGGGGTTCGGTCCTAACTATGGCTACACCTTC.

The rearrangement uses TRBV3-1 (or the pseudogene TRBV3-2) and TRBJ1-1; D might be TRBD1 (5 bases). The CDR3 sequence is 14 residues long. V shed 5 bases and J shed 1 base, with 11 bases lying between them. Germline CDR1 and CDR2: LGHDT and YNNKEL (reference sequence). Written as DNA, the CDR3 is TGTGCCAGCAGCTACACGCAGGGGAACACTGAAGCTTTCTTT. It specifies CASSYTQGNTEAFF.

About this clone: The junction differs from germline at one of its ends, possibly a read error. The chain employs TRBV27 and TRBJ2-5; TRBD2 is a possible D gene (6 bases). The CDR3 totals 14 residues. The germline V gene has CDR1 MNHEY and CDR2 SMNVEV (reference sequence). The CDR3 protein is CASRPTDYQEAQYF. CDR3 sequence (DNA): TGTGCCAGCAGACCTACGGACTATCAAGAGGCCCAGTACTTC.